These T cell receptor beta chains were read from a single sample in a study of CD8+CD57+ T cells in acquired aplastic anemia. TCRdb re-called the reads with MiXCR, one entry per CDR3 protein. In the table there are roughly 180,000 distinct CDR3 sequences, around 50% of which are singletons. The sequencing input was sorted CD4+, CD8+, or CD8+CD57+ T cells (not recorded which) from PBMCs. The receptors were sampled from a human donor with aplastic anemia. CDR3s include the opening cysteine and the closing phenylalanine or tryptophan. Fields, in order: CDR3 length, V gene, D gene, clone size, J gene, CDR3 DNA, CDR3 protein. A D gene is named only where the DNA matches it firmly. A clone size is listed for some rows: how often the clone was seen (once, few, many), or a class if it is expanded.

>14|TRBV5-1|TRBD1|-|TRBJ1-1
TGCGCCAGCTGGACAGGGTCCATGAACACTGAAGCTTTCTTT
CASWTGSMNTEAFF
>13|TRBV12-3/TRBV12-4|-|many|TRBJ2-7
TGTGCCAGCAGTTTCCATCCCAGCTACGAGCAGTACTTC
CASSFHPSYEQYF
>15|TRBV5-8|-|-|TRBJ1-6
TGTGCCAGCAGCTCCGGACGGGGTCTAATACCACCCCTCCACTTT
CASSSGRGLIPPLHF
>14|TRBV4-3|TRBD1|-|TRBJ2-3
TGCGCCAGCAGCCAAGGGCACAGGGGGAATACGCAGTATTTT
CASSQGHRGNTQYF
>16|TRBV10-3|-|-|TRBJ1-6
TGTGCCAGCAGTGAACGCTTCCGGCCGGTCCCCTCACCCCTCCACTTT
CASSERFRPVPSPLHF
>15|TRBV10-3|-|many|TRBJ1-1
TGTGCGATCAAAACTACGGCCTTCATGAACACTGAAGCTTTCTTT
CAIKTTAFMNTEAFF
>15|TRBV20-1|-|-|TRBJ1-2
TGCAGTGCTAGAGATCGAGTGACAGGTCACTATGGCTACACCTTC
CSARDRVTGHYGYTF
>10|TRBV12-3/TRBV12-4|-|-|TRBJ2-2
TGTGCCAGCAGTCTAGGGGAGCTGTTTTTT
CASSLGELFF
>15|TRBV24-1|TRBD2|few|TRBJ2-1
TGTGCCACCAGTCCAACTAGCGGGAGGGCCAATGAGCAGTTCTTC
CATSPTSGRANEQFF
>15|TRBV6-2/TRBV6-3|TRBD1|many|TRBJ1-2
TGTGCCAGCAGTCCCTTAGGACAGGGCAACTATGGCTACACCTTC
CASSPLGQGNYGYTF
>12|TRBV5-5|-|-|TRBJ1-1
TGTGCCAGCAACGCAGGAGACACTGAAGCTTCCTTT
CASNAGDTEASF
>13|TRBV7-3|-|-|TRBJ1-2
TGTGCCAGCAGCTCGACAGGAGTCTATGGCTACACCTTC
CASSSTGVYGYTF
>11|TRBV9|-|few|TRBJ2-1
TGTGCCAGCAGTTTCAAGAATGAGCAGTTCTTC
CASSFKNEQFF
>15|TRBV24-1|TRBD2|-|TRBJ2-6
TGTGCCACCAGTACGACTAGCGGGGGGGCCAACGTCCTGACTTTC
CATSTTSGGANVLTF
>14|TRBV2|-|-|TRBJ1-4
TGTGCCAGCAGTGACGGGACAACTAATGAAAAACTGTTTTTT
CASSDGTTNEKLFF
>14|TRBV6-1|TRBD1|many|TRBJ1-5
TGTGCCAGCAATCAGGGGGCGCGAAATCAGCCCCAGCATTTT
CASNQGARNQPQHF
>14|TRBV7-9|-|-|TRBJ2-5
TGTGCCAGCAGCTTCATATCCGAAGGGGAGACCCAGTACTTC
CASSFISEGETQYF
>15|TRBV24-1|TRBD1|few|TRBJ2-2
TGTGCCACCAGTGTCGGGACAGCGAGAACCGGGGAGCTGTTTTTT
CATSVGTARTGELFF
>14|TRBV5-1|TRBD1|many|TRBJ2-7
TGCGCCAGCAGCCTTGGACAGGGGGCCCACGAGCAGTACTTC
CASSLGQGAHEQYF
>14|TRBV2|-|-|TRBJ1-1
TGTGCCAGCACGTTCAGGGTTTTTAACACTGAAGCTTTCTTT
CASTFRVFNTEAFF
>14|TRBV6-1|-|many|TRBJ1-2
TGTGCCAGCAGTGTCGACGGGACACCTTATGGCTACACCTTC
CASSVDGTPYGYTF
>13|TRBV20-1|-|-|TRBJ2-7
TGCAGTGCGGAACTAGCAGGTACCTACGAGCAGTACTTC
CSAELAGTYEQYF
>15|TRBV2|TRBD1|-|TRBJ2-2
TGTGCCAGCAGTCCTGGGACAGGGAGTACCGGGGAGCTGTTTTTT
CASSPGTGSTGELFF
>14|TRBV5-4|-|once|TRBJ2-3
TGTGCCAGCAGCTTGCAGGGGTGGACAGATACGCAGTATTTT
CASSLQGWTDTQYF
>14|TRBV7-9|-|many|TRBJ1-6
TGTGCCAGCAGCTTAGAGGGACATTCCTCACCCCTCCACTTT
CASSLEGHSSPLHF
>19|TRBV4-2|TRBD2|-|TRBJ2-1
TGTGCCAGCAGCCTCGGACTAGCGGGGGGAGCCCCTTCCTACAATGAGCAGTTCTTC
CASSLGLAGGAPSYNEQFF
>12|TRBV19|-|-|TRBJ2-7
TGTGCCAGTAGTATAGCGAGGAACGAGCAGTACTTC
CASSIARNEQYF
>11|TRBV2|TRBD1|few|TRBJ1-2
TGTGCCAGCGACAGGGGCTATGGCTACACCTTC
CASDRGYGYTF
>14|TRBV7-9|TRBD1|-|TRBJ2-1
TGTGCCAGCAGCTCCTGGGACAGGGCGAATGAGCAGTTCTTC
CASSSWDRANEQFF
>14|TRBV25-1|-|many|TRBJ1-1
TGTGCCAGCAGCCTTCACAACCAGGGGTCTGAAGCTTTCTTT
CASSLHNQGSEAFF
>11|TRBV29-1|-|-|TRBJ2-7
TGCAGCGTAGGGACATTCCAGGAGCAGTACTTC
CSVGTFQEQYF
>13|TRBV2|-|-|TRBJ1-2
TGTGCCGAAGGACGGACGGCCAACTATGGCTACACCTTC
CAEGRTANYGYTF
>16|TRBV5-6|TRBD1|many|TRBJ1-5
TGTGCCAGCAGCGTTAGACAGGGGGCAAGCAATCAGCCCCAGCATTTT
CASSVRQGASNQPQHF
>13|TRBV20-1|-|few|TRBJ2-3
TGCAGTGCTAGAGGAGAGGGCATAGATACGCAGTATTTT
CSARGEGIDTQYF
>17|TRBV2|TRBD1|-|TRBJ2-7
TGTGCCAGCAAGTCGGGGACAGGGACCAAAACGGCCTACGAGCAGTACTTC
CASKSGTGTKTAYEQYF
>14|TRBV9|-|-|TRBJ2-3
TGTGCCAGCAGCGCCATAGCCAACACAGATACGCAGTATTTT
CASSAIANTDTQYF
>17|TRBV27|-|few|TRBJ2-7
TGTGCCAGCAGTCCCGGGGGGCTAGGGACCCGGAGGCACGAGCAGTACTTC
CASSPGGLGTRRHEQYF
>16|TRBV19|-|-|TRBJ1-1
TGTGCCAGTAGTACGGGACGGTGGGGAGAGAACACTGAAGCTTTCTTT
CASSTGRWGENTEAFF
>13|TRBV6-1|-|many|TRBJ2-7
TGTGCCAGCACCGAACCCGGACGATACGAGCAGTACTTC
CASTEPGRYEQYF
>13|TRBV2|-|many|TRBJ1-5
TGTGCCAGCAGTGCCTTCCGGAATCAGCCCCAGCATTTT
CASSAFRNQPQHF
>14|TRBV2|-|many|TRBJ2-3
TGTGCCAGTAGGGGACGGGTTAGCACAGATACGCAGTATTTT
CASRGRVSTDTQYF
>14|TRBV7-3|-|-|TRBJ1-6
TGTGCCAGCAGCCTAGTAGGGTATAATTCACCCCTCCACTTT
CASSLVGYNSPLHF
>14|TRBV7-9|-|many|TRBJ2-7
TGTGCCAGCAGCTTAGAGACAGGCGGCTACGAGCAGTACTTC
CASSLETGGYEQYF
>15|TRBV19|-|-|TRBJ2-7
TGTGCCAGTAGTATCGAGCCTGGGAGCTCCTACGAGCAGTACTTC
CASSIEPGSSYEQYF
>14|TRBV15|-|-|TRBJ1-1
TGTGCCACCAGAGTTTGGGGTATGAACACTGAAGCTTTCTTT
CATRVWGMNTEAFF
>14|TRBV19|-|-|TRBJ1-2
TGTGCCAGTAGTATAGTGTTGGTCAACTATGGCTACACCTTC
CASSIVLVNYGYTF
>14|TRBV6-5|-|many|TRBJ1-4
TGTGCCAGCAGTTACTCAACCGGTGGTGAAAAACTGTTTTTT
CASSYSTGGEKLFF
>15|TRBV25-1|-|few|TRBJ1-4
TGTGCCAGCACCCCGGGAGGGGCAACTAATGAAAAACTGTTTTTT
CASTPGGATNEKLFF
>14|TRBV2|-|-|TRBJ1-1
TGTGCCAGCAGTTTATTTGTTAGGAACACTGAAGCTTTCTTT
CASSLFVRNTEAFF
>16|TRBV15|-|few|TRBJ1-3
TGTGCCACCAGCAGAGGAGGCACGAAGGCTGGAAACACCATATATTTT
CATSRGGTKAGNTIYF
>14|TRBV11-1|-|many|TRBJ1-1
TGTGCCAGCAGCTTATGGGCGGAGAACACTGAAGCTTTCTTT
CASSLWAENTEAFF
>11|TRBV2|-|many|TRBJ2-5
TGTGCCAGCAAGATTCAAGAGACCCAGTACTTC
CASKIQETQYF
>14|TRBV5-1|-|many|TRBJ2-7
TGCGCCAGCAGCTCTGACAGGCTAACCTACGAGCAGTACTTC
CASSSDRLTYEQYF